This passage covers 6 T cell receptor beta chains from one sample sequenced in a study of CD8+CD57+ T cells in acquired aplastic anemia (dated by TCRdb to the late 2010s). Sequencing took place on an Illumina HiSeq 2000. Genomic DNA served as template for TCR beta VDJ combination and CDR3 sequence profiling. TCRdb trimmed the raw reads at Q25, called clones with MiXCR and kept productive beta chains. Every distinct CDR3 protein forms one entry, paired with its most common genes and DNA. Across this sample there are some 190,000 distinct CDR3 sequences, with roughly 56% seen only once. Roughly 15% of the sample is in the top ten clones. The sequenced sample was sorted CD4+, CD8+, or CD8+CD57+ T cells (not recorded which) from PBMCs. These receptors all come from a human donor in good health, serving as a control.

This clonotype was found a few times. This sequence may be a read error, since a much larger clone differs from it by one base. Because the CDR3 is missing its conserved closing phenylalanine or tryptophan, this is likely a read error. V is TRBV6-6 and J is TRBJ1-1, with 7 bases that match TRBD1. Germline CDR1 is MNHNY and CDR2 is SVGAGI (reference sequence). After removal of 5 bases from V and 6 bases from J, the junction contained 3 bases not matched to a gene. The CDR3 is 12 amino acids. CDR3 sequence reads: CASSTGQPEAFL. For the CDR3, the DNA is TGTGCCAGCAGTACGGGACAGCCTGAAGCTTTCCTT.

This clonotype was observed many times. The rearrangement uses TRBV7-8 and TRBJ1-3; D is perhaps TRBD1 (5 bases). V lost 2 bases to trimming and J lost 2 bases, with 10 bases between them. Per the germline V gene, CDR1 is SGHVS and CDR2 is FQNEAQ. This CDR3 is built from 15 residues. The CDR3 spells CASSLTGGTGNTIYF. As DNA, the CDR3 is TGTGCCAGCAGCTTAACGGGGGGGACTGGAAACACCATATATTTT.

The chain employs TRBV29-1 and TRBJ2-7; D is possibly TRBD2 (6 bases). CDR3 length: 15 amino acids. Trimming left V 3 bases short and J 3 bases short, with 18 bases between. CDR1 and CDR2 (germline): SQVTM, ANQGSEA. The DNA of the CDR3 is TGCAGCGTTGAGCGGGCGGCGGGGAACTTCTACGAGCAGTACTTC. Translating it yields CSVERAAGNFYEQYF.

This clonotype was seen ten or more times. This chain uses TRBV5-1 with TRBJ1-1; D might be TRBD1 (5 bases). Per the germline V gene, CDR1 is SGHRS and CDR2 is YFSETQ. V gave up 3 bases and J gave up 10 bases, with 19 bases separating them. The CDR3 is 14 amino acids. The CDR3 bases are TGCGCCAGCAGCTCTCAGGGAGGCCCCGTGAGAGCTTTCTTT. It specifies CASSSQGGPVRAFF.

V gene TRBV7-6 combines with J gene TRBJ2-1; D remains ambiguous. The ends were cut back, 5 bases at V and 6 bases at J, with 14 bases in the middle. The CDR3 loop spans 14 amino acids. Germline loops: CDR1 SGHVS, CDR2 FNYEAQ. CDR3 amino acids: CASSQDTFSNEQFF. The CDR3 DNA reads as TGTGCCAGCAGCCAAGACACCTTCAGCAATGAGCAGTTCTTC.

Concerning this clonotype itself: Since a much larger clone is just one base distant, this may be a read error. The chain has TRBV5-1 and TRBJ2-3; TRBD1 agrees at 9 bases. Germline CDR1 and CDR2: SGHRS and YFSETQ. CDR3 length: 16 amino acids. CDR3: CACSLEGTGSTDTQYF. The CDR3 nucleotides are TGCGCCTGCAGCTTGGAGGGGACAGGGAGCACAGATACGCAGTATTTT.